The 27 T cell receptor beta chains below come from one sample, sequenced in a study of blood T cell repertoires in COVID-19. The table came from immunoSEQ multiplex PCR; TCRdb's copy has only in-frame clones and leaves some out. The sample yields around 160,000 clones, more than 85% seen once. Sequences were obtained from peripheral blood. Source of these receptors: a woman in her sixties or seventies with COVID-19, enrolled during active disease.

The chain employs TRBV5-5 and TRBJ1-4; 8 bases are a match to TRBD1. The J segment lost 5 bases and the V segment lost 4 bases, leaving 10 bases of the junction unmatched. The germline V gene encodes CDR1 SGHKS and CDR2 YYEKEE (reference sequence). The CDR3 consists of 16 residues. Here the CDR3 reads CASSEDRTGPNEKLFF. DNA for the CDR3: TGTGCCAGCAGCGAGGACAGGACAGGGCCGAATGAAAAACTGTTTTTT.

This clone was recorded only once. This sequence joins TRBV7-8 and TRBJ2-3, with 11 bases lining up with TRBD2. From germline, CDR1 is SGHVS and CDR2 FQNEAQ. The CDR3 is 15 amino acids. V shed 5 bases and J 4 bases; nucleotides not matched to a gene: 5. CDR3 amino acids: CASSVSGGAADTQYF. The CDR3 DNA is TGTGCCAGCAGCGTTAGCGGGGGGGCGGCAGATACGCAGTATTTT.

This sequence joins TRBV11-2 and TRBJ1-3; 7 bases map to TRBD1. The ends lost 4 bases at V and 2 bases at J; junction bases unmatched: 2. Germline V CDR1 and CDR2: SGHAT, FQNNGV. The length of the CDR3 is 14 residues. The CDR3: CASSSGQPGNTIYF. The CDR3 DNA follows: TGTGCCAGCAGCTCGGGACAGCCTGGAAACACCATATATTTT. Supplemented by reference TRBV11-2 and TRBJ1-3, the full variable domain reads EAGVAQSPRYKIIEKRQSVAFWCNPISGHATLYWYQQILGQGPKLLIQFQNNGVVDDSQLPKDRFSAERLKGVDSTLKIQPAKLEDSAVYLCASSSGQPGNTIYFGEGSWLTVV.

This chain's CDR3 is CASSSQGPYNEQFF. The CDR3 DNA follows: TGTGCCAGCAGCTCACAGGGGCCCTACAATGAGCAGTTCTTC. The chain combines TRBV9 with TRBJ2-1, with 7 bases identical to TRBD1. CDR1 and CDR2 from the germline V gene are SGDLS and YYNGEE. The CDR3 spans 14 residues. Germline trimming cut 4 bases from V and 2 bases from J; bases unmatched to any gene: 3.

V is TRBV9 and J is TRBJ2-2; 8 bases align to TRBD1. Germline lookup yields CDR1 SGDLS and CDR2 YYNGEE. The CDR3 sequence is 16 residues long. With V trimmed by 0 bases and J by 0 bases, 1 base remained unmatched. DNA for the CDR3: TGTGCCAGCAGCGTAGAACAGGGGGCGAACACCGGGGAGCTGTTTTTT. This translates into CASSVEQGANTGELFF.

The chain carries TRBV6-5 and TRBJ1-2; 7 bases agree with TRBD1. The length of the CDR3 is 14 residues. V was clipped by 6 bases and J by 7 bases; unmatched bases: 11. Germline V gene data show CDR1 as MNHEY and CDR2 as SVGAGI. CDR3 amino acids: CASRRGQGIRGYTF. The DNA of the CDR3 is TGTGCCAGCAGGAGGGGGCAGGGAATTCGTGGCTACACCTTC.

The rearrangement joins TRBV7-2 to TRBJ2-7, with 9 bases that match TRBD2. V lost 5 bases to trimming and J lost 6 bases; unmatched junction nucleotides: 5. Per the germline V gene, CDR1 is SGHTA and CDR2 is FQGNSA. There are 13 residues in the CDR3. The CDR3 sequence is CASSILAGVEQYF. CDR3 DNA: TGTGCCAGCAGCATTTTAGCGGGGGTCGAGCAGTACTTC. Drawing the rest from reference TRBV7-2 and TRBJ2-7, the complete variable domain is GAGVSQSPSNKVTEKGKDVELRCDPISGHTALYWYRQSLGQGLEFLIYFQGNSAPDKSGLPSDRFSAERTGGSVSTLTIQRTQQEDSAVYLCASSILAGVEQYFGPGTRLTVT.

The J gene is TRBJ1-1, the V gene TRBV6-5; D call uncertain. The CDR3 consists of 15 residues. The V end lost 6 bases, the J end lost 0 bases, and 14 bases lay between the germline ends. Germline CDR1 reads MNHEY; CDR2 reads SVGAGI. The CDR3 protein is CASSRGEGVNTEAFF. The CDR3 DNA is TGTGCCAGCAGCCGTGGGGAGGGAGTGAACACTGAAGCTTTCTTT.

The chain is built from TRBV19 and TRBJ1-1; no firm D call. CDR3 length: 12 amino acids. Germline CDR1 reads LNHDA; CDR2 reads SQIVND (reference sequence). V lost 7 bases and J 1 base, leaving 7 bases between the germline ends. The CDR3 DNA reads TGTGCCAGTACCCCGGGGAACACTGAAGCTTTCTTT. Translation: CASTPGNTEAFF.

CDR3 loop: CASRSRDSRGGNQPQHF. The CDR3 DNA follows: TGTGCCAGCAGAAGTCGGGACTCTCGAGGGGGCAATCAGCCCCAGCATTTT. The genes are TRBV2 and TRBJ1-5, with D perhaps TRBD1 (5 bases). Germline CDR1 SNHLY, CDR2 FYNNEI. Trimming left V 6 bases short and J 2 bases short, with 20 bases between. The CDR3 totals 17 residues. The whole variable domain, remainder taken from reference TRBV2 and TRBJ1-5, is EPEVTQTPSHQVTQMGQEVILRCVPISNHLYFYWYRQILGQKVEFLVSFYNNEISEKSEIFDDQFSVERPDGSNFTLKIRSTKLEDSAMYFCASRSRDSRGGNQPQHFGDGTRLSIL.

This CDR3 reads CSVVRGRGGGYTF. Here the CDR3 DNA reads TGCAGCGTTGTCAGGGGGCGGGGAGGTGGCTACACCTTC. This chain links TRBV29-1 with TRBJ1-2, with TRBD1 matching 8 bases. Germline-derived CDR1 and CDR2 are SQVTM and ANQGSEA. CDR3 length equals 13 residues. The ends lost 4 bases at V and 7 bases at J; junction bases unmatched: 8. Filled out from reference TRBV29-1 and TRBJ1-2, the complete variable domain reads SAVISQKPSRDICQRGTSLTIQCQVDSQVTMMFWYRQQPGQSLTLIATANQGSEATYESGFVIDKFPISRPNLTFSTLTVSNMSPEDSSIYLCSVVRGRGGGYTFGSGTRLTVV.

This CDR3 reads CASSLGGLHGYTF. CDR3 DNA sequence: TGCGCCAGCAGCTTAGGGGGCCTTCATGGCTACACCTTC. This rearrangement joins TRBV5-1 to TRBJ1-2, with 7 bases identical to TRBD1. The germline V gene has CDR1 SGHRS and CDR2 YFSETQ. J gave up 6 bases and V 2 bases, and 4 bases lay outside the gene matches. CDR3 length equals 13 residues. Full variable domain (rest looked up from reference TRBV5-1 and TRBJ1-2): KAGVTQTPRYLIKTRGQQVTLSCSPISGHRSVSWYQQTPGQGLQFLFEYFSETQRNKGNFPGRFSGRQFSNSRSEMNVSTLELGDSALYLCASSLGGLHGYTFGSGTRLTVV.

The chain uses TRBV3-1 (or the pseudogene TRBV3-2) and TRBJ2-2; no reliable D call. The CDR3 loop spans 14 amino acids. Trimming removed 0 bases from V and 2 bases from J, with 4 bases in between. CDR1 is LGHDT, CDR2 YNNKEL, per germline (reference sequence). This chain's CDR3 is CASSQDRNTGELFF. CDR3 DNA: TGTGCCAGCAGCCAAGACAGAAACACCGGGGAGCTGTTTTTT.

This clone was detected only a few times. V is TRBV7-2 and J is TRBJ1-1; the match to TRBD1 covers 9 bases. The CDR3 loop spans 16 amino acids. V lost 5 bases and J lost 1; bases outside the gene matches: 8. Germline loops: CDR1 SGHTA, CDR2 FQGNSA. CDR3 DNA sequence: TGTGCCAGCAGCCTACGATTGACAGGGGGGAACACTGAAGCTTTCTTT. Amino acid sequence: CASSLRLTGGNTEAFF.

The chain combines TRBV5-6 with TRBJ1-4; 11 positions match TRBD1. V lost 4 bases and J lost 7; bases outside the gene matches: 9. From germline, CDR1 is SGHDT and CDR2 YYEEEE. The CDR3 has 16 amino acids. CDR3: CASSRNPGQGVEKLFF. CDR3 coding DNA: TGTGCCAGCAGCCGAAACCCGGGACAGGGGGTTGAAAAACTGTTTTTT.

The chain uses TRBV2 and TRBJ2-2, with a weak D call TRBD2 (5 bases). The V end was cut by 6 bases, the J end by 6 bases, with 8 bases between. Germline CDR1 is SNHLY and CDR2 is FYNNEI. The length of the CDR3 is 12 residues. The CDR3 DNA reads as TGTGCCAGCAGGAGGGAGTCCGGGGAGCTGTTTTTT. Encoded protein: CASRRESGELFF.

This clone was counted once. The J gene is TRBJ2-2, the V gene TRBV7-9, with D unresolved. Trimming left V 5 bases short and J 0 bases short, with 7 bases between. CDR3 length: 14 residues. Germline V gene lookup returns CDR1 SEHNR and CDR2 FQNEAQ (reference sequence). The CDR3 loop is CASSRSPNTGELFF. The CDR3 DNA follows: TGTGCCAGCAGCCGTTCTCCGAACACCGGGGAGCTGTTTTTT. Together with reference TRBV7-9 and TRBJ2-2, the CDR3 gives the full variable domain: DTGVSQNPRHKITKRGQNVTFRCDPISEHNRLYWYRQTLGQGPEFLTYFQNEAQLEKSRLLSDRFSAERPKGSFSTLEIQRTEQGDSAMYLCASSRSPNTGELFFGEGSRLTVL.

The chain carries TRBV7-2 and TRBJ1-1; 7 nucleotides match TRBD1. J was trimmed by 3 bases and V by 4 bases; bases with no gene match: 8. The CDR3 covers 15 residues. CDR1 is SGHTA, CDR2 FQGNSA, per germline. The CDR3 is CASSYRGRMYTEAFF. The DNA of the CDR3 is TGTGCCAGCAGCTACAGGGGACGAATGTACACTGAAGCTTTCTTT.

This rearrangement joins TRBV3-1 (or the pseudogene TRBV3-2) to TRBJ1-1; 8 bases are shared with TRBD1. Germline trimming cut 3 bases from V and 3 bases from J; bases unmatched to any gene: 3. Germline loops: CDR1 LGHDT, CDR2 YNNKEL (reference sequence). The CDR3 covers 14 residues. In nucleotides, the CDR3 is TGTGCCAGCAGCCATAAGGACAGGGACACTGAAGCTTTCTTT. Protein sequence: CASSHKDRDTEAFF.

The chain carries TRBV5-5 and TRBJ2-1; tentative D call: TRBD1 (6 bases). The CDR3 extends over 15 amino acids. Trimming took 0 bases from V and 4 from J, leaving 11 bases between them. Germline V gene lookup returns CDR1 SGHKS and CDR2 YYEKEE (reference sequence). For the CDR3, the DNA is TGTGCCAGCAGCTTGGAACAGGGCACTTACAATGAGCAGTTCTTC. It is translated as CASSLEQGTYNEQFF.

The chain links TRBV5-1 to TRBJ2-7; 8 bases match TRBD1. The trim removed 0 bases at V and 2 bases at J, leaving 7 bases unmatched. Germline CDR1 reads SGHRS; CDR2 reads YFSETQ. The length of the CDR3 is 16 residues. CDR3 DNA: TGCGCCAGCAGCTTGGGGGTGACAGGGGTTGCCTACGAGCAGTACTTC. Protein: CASSLGVTGVAYEQYF.

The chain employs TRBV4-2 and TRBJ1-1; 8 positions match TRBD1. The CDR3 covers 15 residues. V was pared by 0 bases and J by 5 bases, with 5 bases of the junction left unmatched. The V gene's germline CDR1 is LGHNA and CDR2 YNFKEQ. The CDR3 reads CASSQDNRGSTEAFF. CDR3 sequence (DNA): TGTGCCAGCAGCCAAGATAACAGGGGGTCGACTGAAGCTTTCTTT.

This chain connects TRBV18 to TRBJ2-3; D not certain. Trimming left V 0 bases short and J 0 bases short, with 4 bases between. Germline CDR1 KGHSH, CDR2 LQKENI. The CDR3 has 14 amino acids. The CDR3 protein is CASSPPTSTDTQYF. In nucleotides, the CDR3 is TGTGCCAGCTCACCACCGACAAGCACAGATACGCAGTATTTT.

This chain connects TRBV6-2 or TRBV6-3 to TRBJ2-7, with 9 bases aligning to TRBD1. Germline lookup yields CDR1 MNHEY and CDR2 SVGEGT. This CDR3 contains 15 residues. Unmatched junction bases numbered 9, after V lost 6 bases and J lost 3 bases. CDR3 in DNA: TGTGCCAGCAGCCTAACCGGGACAGGGATCTACGAGCAGTACTTC. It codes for CASSLTGTGIYEQYF.

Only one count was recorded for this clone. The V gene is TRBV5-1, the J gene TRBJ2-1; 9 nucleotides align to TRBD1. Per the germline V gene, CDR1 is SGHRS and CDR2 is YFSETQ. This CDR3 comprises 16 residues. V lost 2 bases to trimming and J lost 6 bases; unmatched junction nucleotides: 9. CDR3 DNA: TGCGCCAGCAGCTTTACGGACAGGGGTATCATCAATGAGCAGTTCTTC. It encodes CASSFTDRGIINEQFF. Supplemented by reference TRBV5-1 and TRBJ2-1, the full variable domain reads KAGVTQTPRYLIKTRGQQVTLSCSPISGHRSVSWYQQTPGQGLQFLFEYFSETQRNKGNFPGRFSGRQFSNSRSEMNVSTLELGDSALYLCASSFTDRGIINEQFFGPGTRLTVL.

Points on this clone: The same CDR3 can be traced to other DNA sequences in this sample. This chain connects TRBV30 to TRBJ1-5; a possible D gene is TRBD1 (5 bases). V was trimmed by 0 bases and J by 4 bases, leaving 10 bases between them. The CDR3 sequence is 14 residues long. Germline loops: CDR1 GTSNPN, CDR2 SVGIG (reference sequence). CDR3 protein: CAWSVGGGNQPQHF. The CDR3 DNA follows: TGTGCCTGGAGTGTAGGCGGGGGGAATCAGCCCCAGCATTTT.

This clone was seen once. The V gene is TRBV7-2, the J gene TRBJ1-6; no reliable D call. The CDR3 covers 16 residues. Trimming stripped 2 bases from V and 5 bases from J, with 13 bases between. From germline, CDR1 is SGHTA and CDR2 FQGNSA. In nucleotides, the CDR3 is TGTGCCAGCAGCTTAATCGGTGGAACTAATAATTCACCCCTCCACTTT. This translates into CASSLIGGTNNSPLHF.